The 21 T cell receptor beta chains below were found in one sample sequenced in a study of cytomegalovirus exposure and HLA in healthy donors. The table came from immunoSEQ multiplex PCR; TCRdb's copy has only in-frame clones and leaves some out. Seen here are around 250,000 clones, 80% to 95% observed once, and the top ten hold around 3.1%. Sequenced input: PBMCs. The receptor set was obtained from a woman under 40 in good health and CMV-seronegative.

The chain couples TRBV30 to TRBJ1-5; 9 bases map to TRBD1. The trim removed 1 base at V and 3 bases at J, leaving 10 bases unmatched. Germline CDR1 reads GTSNPN; CDR2 reads SVGIG (reference sequence). This CDR3 contains 17 residues. The DNA for the CDR3 is TGTGCCTGGAGTGGTCCCCCGGGACAGGGATTCAATCAGCCCCAGCATTTT. Translated: CAWSGPPGQGFNQPQHF.

This clone has a single count. The chain is built from TRBV11-3 and TRBJ2-5; D ambiguous. Per germline, CDR1 SGHNT and CDR2 YENEEA. Trimming shortened V by 1 base and J by 1 base, and 1 base separated the two germline ends. This CDR3 contains 12 residues. The CDR3 reads CASSLAQETQYF. The CDR3 DNA reads as TGTGCCAGCAGCTTAGCCCAAGAGACCCAGTACTTC.

The chain uses TRBV29-1 and TRBJ1-2, with unresolved D. With 7 bases removed from V and 1 base from J, the gap between germline ends came to 13 bases. Germline CDR1 reads SQVTM; CDR2 reads ANQGSEA. The CDR3 covers 13 residues. CDR3 loop: CSAADVVNYGYTF. The CDR3 DNA sequence: TGCAGCGCCGCGGACGTGGTTAACTATGGCTACACCTTC.

This chain joins TRBV6-1 and TRBJ1-2; D uncertain. Germline CDR1 is MNHNS and CDR2 is SASEGT. The CDR3 runs 12 residues. V was pared by 8 bases and J by 8 bases, with 15 bases between. The chain's CDR3 is CASGRLSGGYTF. Here the CDR3 DNA reads TGTGCCAGCGGGCGTCTGAGCGGAGGCTACACCTTC.

The V gene is TRBV18, the J gene TRBJ2-5; tentatively, D is TRBD1 (5 bases). Trimming pared 6 bases from V and 3 bases from J, leaving 11 bases between. This CDR3 is built from 13 residues. Germline V gene lookup returns CDR1 KGHSH and CDR2 LQKENI. In DNA, the CDR3 is TGTGCCAGCTCTCCAGGGTTGAAAGAGACCCAGTACTTC. Its translation is CASSPGLKETQYF. The variable domain in full, with the rest retrieved from reference TRBV18 and TRBJ2-5, is NAGVMQNPRHLVRRRGQEARLRCSPMKGHSHVYWYRQLPEEGLKFMVYLQKENIIDESGMPKERFSAEFPKEGPSILRIQQVVRGDSAAYFCASSPGLKETQYFGPGTRLLVL.

This chain joins TRBV9 and TRBJ2-7; D is unclear. The CDR3 is made up of 15 amino acids. Germline V gives CDR1 SGDLS, CDR2 YYNGEE. V lost 2 bases to trimming and J lost 0 bases, with 12 bases between them. CDR3 in amino acids: CASSVGTTLSYEQYF. The CDR3 nucleotides read TGTGCCAGCAGCGTCGGAACAACCCTCTCCTACGAGCAGTACTTC.

The rearrangement uses TRBV18 and TRBJ2-5, with D possibly being TRBD1 (5 bases). This CDR3 is built from 14 residues. Germline lookup yields CDR1 KGHSH and CDR2 LQKENI. Trimming shortened V by 1 base and J by 1 base, and 7 bases separated the two germline ends. The CDR3 bases are TGTGCCAGCTCACCACAGGGGTCCCAAGAGACCCAGTACTTC. Translation: CASSPQGSQETQYF.

V usage is TRBV27 and J usage is TRBJ2-5; D is unresolved. Trimming removed 3 bases at V and 3 bases at J, with 8 bases between. Germline V gene lookup returns CDR1 MNHEY and CDR2 SMNVEV (reference sequence). The CDR3 covers 13 residues. As DNA, the CDR3 is TGTGCCAGCAGTTTTGGGCGCGAAGAGACCCAGTACTTC. This gives the protein CASSFGREETQYF.

J is TRBJ2-3 and V is TRBV28; 9 bases agree with TRBD2. The CDR3 extends over 16 amino acids. V trimming: 4 bases; J trimming: 2 bases; junction bases outside the gene matches: 7. Looked up from germline, CDR1 is MDHEN and CDR2 is SYDVKM. This chain's CDR3 is CASSSPAGGDTDTQYF. The CDR3 DNA reads TGTGCCAGCAGTTCCCCGGCGGGAGGGGACACAGATACGCAGTATTTT.

As regards this clone: Other DNA sequences within the sample encode an identical CDR3. The chain is built from TRBV7-2 and TRBJ2-5; possible D gene TRBD1, 5 bases. Germline V gene lookup returns CDR1 SGHTA and CDR2 FQGNSA. V was pared by 5 bases and J by 5 bases, with 6 bases between. There are 11 residues in the CDR3. The CDR3 loop is CASSPGETQYF. The DNA for the CDR3 is TGTGCCAGCAGCCCAGGGGAGACCCAGTACTTC.

This chain links TRBV27 with TRBJ2-2; D ambiguous. The CDR3 is made up of 12 amino acids. The ends were cut back, 3 bases at V and 2 bases at J, with 1 base in the middle. CDR1 and CDR2 from the germline V gene are MNHEY and SMNVEV (reference sequence). This CDR3 is CASSFNTGELFF. For the CDR3, the DNA is TGTGCCAGCAGTTTTAACACCGGGGAGCTGTTTTTT.

The rearrangement links TRBV28 to TRBJ2-4, with 12 bases matching TRBD1. Looked up from germline, CDR1 is MDHEN and CDR2 is SYDVKM. V shed 3 bases and J 0 bases; nucleotides not matched to a gene: 18. The CDR3 runs to 22 residues. CDR3 nucleotide sequence: TGTGCCAGCAGTTTTCTTTACGGGACAGGGGGCCAAAAAGCTCTAGCCAAAAACATTCAGTACTTC. Protein sequence: CASSFLYGTGGQKALAKNIQYF.

This clone was detected only a few times. V is TRBV4-1 and J is TRBJ1-1; D is uncertain. V dropped 1 base and J dropped 4 bases, with 7 bases sitting between them. The CDR3 has 13 amino acids. Germline CDR1 reads MGHRA; CDR2 reads YSYEKL. This CDR3 is CASSQVQSTEAFF. CDR3 bases: TGCGCCAGCAGCCAAGTTCAGTCCACTGAAGCTTTCTTT.

The J gene is TRBJ2-1, the V gene TRBV9, with 12 bases matching TRBD1. V was clipped by 0 bases and J by 10 bases; unmatched bases: 5. The CDR3 runs 15 residues. The V gene's germline CDR1 is SGDLS and CDR2 YYNGEE. For the CDR3, the DNA is TGTGCCAGCAGCGTAGGGGGGACAGGGGGCGTCGAGCAGTTCTTC. This encodes CASSVGGTGGVEQFF.

This chain connects TRBV7-6 to TRBJ2-3, with D perhaps TRBD1 (6 bases). Trimming stripped 4 bases from V and 2 bases from J, with 13 bases between. This CDR3 is built from 15 residues. CDR1 and CDR2 from the germline V gene are SGHVS and FNYEAQ. CDR3 protein: CASSSTGTNTDTQYF. DNA for the CDR3: TGTGCCAGCAGCTCAACCGGGACAAACACAGATACGCAGTATTTT.

A word on this clone: Additional DNA sequences in this sample encode the identical CDR3. The chain is built from TRBV6-1 and TRBJ2-7, with TRBD1 matching over 7 bases. V dropped 1 base and J dropped 1; count of bases not matched to a gene: 1. Germline V gene lookup returns CDR1 MNHNS and CDR2 SASEGT. The CDR3 has 14 residues. CDR3 amino acids: CASSEGQGSYEQYF. As DNA, the CDR3 is TGTGCCAGCAGTGAAGGACAGGGTTCCTACGAGCAGTACTTC.

The chain is built from TRBV19 and TRBJ2-1; 9 bases align to TRBD2. Losses at the gene ends were 8 bases for V and 0 bases for J; bases not matched to a gene: 8. This CDR3 is built from 16 residues. Germline loops: CDR1 LNHDA, CDR2 SQIVND (reference sequence). This CDR3 reads CASSGLAGSSYNEQFF. CDR3 sequence (DNA): TGTGCCAGTTCAGGGCTAGCGGGGAGCTCCTACAATGAGCAGTTCTTC.

This sequence joins TRBV30 and TRBJ1-1; no firm D call. The V gene's germline CDR1 is GTSNPN and CDR2 SVGIG (reference sequence). The CDR3 consists of 14 residues. The V and J ends lost 0 bases and 5 bases respectively, with 13 bases between them. The CDR3 DNA reads TGTGCCTGGAGTGTACCCCCTCGAGGGACTGAAGCTTTCTTT. As protein: CAWSVPPRGTEAFF.

The rearrangement joins TRBV6-1 to TRBJ1-5, with D unclear. Germline assignment: CDR1 MNHNS and CDR2 SASEGT. There are 11 residues in the CDR3. V was shortened by 1 base and J by 6 bases, with 1 base between the two germline ends. The CDR3 DNA reads TGTGCCAGCAGTGAAGGTCAGCCCCAGCATTTT. This sequence encodes CASSEGQPQHF.

The gene calls are TRBV5-1 and TRBJ2-3; 8 nucleotides align to TRBD2. The V and J ends lost 0 bases and 2 bases, in that order; junction bases with no gene match: 5. The CDR3 extends over 16 amino acids. CDR1 SGHRS and CDR2 YFSETQ come from the germline V gene. The CDR3, as DNA: TGCGCCAGCAGCTTGGGATTAGCGGGAAACACAGATACGCAGTATTTT. It is translated as CASSLGLAGNTDTQYF.

Only a few counts were recorded for this clone. This rearrangement joins TRBV2 to TRBJ2-3; TRBD2 aligns across 9 bases. This CDR3 region has 16 residues. The V gene's germline CDR1 is SNHLY and CDR2 FYNNEI. V was clipped by 6 bases and J by 5 bases; unmatched bases: 12. CDR3 DNA sequence: TGTGCCAGCAGCGACGTGGCTAGCGGGGAAAGAGATACGCAGTATTTT. Protein: CASSDVASGERDTQYF.